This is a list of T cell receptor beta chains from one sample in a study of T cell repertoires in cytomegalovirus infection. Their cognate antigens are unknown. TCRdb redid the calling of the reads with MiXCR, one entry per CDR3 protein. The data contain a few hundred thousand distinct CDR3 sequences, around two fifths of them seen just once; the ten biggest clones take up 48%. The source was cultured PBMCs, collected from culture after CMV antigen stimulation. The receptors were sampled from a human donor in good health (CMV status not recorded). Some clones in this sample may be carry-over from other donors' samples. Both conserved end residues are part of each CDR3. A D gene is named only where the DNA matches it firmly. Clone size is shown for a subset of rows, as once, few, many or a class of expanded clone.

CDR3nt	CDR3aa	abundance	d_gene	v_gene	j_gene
TGTGCCAGCAGCCTGAGAGCGGGAGGCAAAGATACGCAGTATTTT	CASSLRAGGKDTQYF	few	TRBD2	TRBV7-9	TRBJ2-3
TGTGCCAGCTTAAAAGGGCTAGCGGGAAGAGAGACCCAGTACTTC	CASLKGLAGRETQYF	few	TRBD2	TRBV6-2/TRBV6-3	TRBJ2-5
TGTGCCAGCACCCTCACGACTAGCGGCTACAATGAGCAGTTCTTC	CASTLTTSGYNEQFF	NA	TRBD2	TRBV7-6	TRBJ2-1
TGTGCCAGCAGCTTAGGACACGCCGCCAAAAACATTCAGTACTTC	CASSLGHAAKNIQYF	NA	NA	TRBV11-3	TRBJ2-4
TGTGCCAGCAGCTCCGGACTAGCCCCCGAGACCCAGTACTTC	CASSSGLAPETQYF	NA	TRBD2	TRBV5-4	TRBJ2-5
TGTGCCAGCAGTTTAGGGGCGGGACTAGGGACTGAAGCTTTCTTT	CASSLGAGLGTEAFF	NA	NA	TRBV12-3/TRBV12-4	TRBJ1-1
TGTGCCAGCAGTATTCAGGGGAATTACCAGCCCCAGCATTTT	CASSIQGNYQPQHF	few	NA	TRBV6-1	TRBJ1-5
TGTGCCAGCAGCTTAGAGGTAAACGCCGATTACGAGCAGTACTTC	CASSLEVNADYEQYF	NA	NA	TRBV7-2	TRBJ2-7
TGTGCCAGCAGCCCACCGACAGGGATCGAGCAGTACTTC	CASSPPTGIEQYF	NA	TRBD1	TRBV7-2	TRBJ2-7
TGTGCCAGCAGTGGTTACGGGGGGGGCACAGATACGCAGTATTTT	CASSGYGGGTDTQYF	few	TRBD2	TRBV6-1	TRBJ2-3
TGTGCCAGTAGTCCCCAACAGGGATACGAGCAGTACTTC	CASSPQQGYEQYF	NA	NA	TRBV19	TRBJ2-7
TGTGCCAGCAGCTTCGGAAACCGGGACGGACGATTCTACGAGCAGTACTTC	CASSFGNRDGRFYEQYF	NA	NA	TRBV5-4	TRBJ2-7
TGTGCCAGCAGCTCAGGGGGACAGGGGATCAATGAGCAGTTCTTC	CASSSGGQGINEQFF	NA	TRBD1	TRBV6-5	TRBJ2-1
TGTGCCAGCAGCCCTGAAGACAGGCAAGAGACCCAGTACTTC	CASSPEDRQETQYF	NA	NA	TRBV7-9	TRBJ2-5
TGTGCCAGCAGCAAGGGGGGGAGGGGGCGATGGACTGAAGCTTTCTTT	CASSKGGRGRWTEAFF	NA	TRBD1	TRBV7-9	TRBJ1-1
TGTGCCAGCAGTCACCGGGACAGTAATCAGCCCCAGCATTTT	CASSHRDSNQPQHF	many	TRBD1	TRBV27	TRBJ1-5
TGTGCCATCAGGCAACCGGGCCCGAGGGGTTACAATGAGCAGTTCTTC	CAIRQPGPRGYNEQFF	NA	NA	TRBV10-3	TRBJ2-1
TGTGCCAGCAGTGAAGAGAGGACATCCCCTCCAGATACGCAGTATTTT	CASSEERTSPPDTQYF	NA	NA	TRBV2	TRBJ2-3
TGTGCCAGCAGTTTCCTGGATGAGCAGTTCTTC	CASSFLDEQFF	few	NA	TRBV12-3/TRBV12-4	TRBJ2-1
TGTGCCAGCACCGATCAGGGATCCACTGAAGCTTTCTTT	CASTDQGSTEAFF	NA	NA	TRBV12-3/TRBV12-4	TRBJ1-1
TGTGCCAGCACACAGAAGGCAAATGAAAAACTGTTTTTT	CASTQKANEKLFF	NA	NA	TRBV19	TRBJ1-4
TGCGCCAGCAGCCAGAAGCGGGAGCGAGAGCAGTTCTTC	CASSQKREREQFF	NA	TRBD2	TRBV4-3	TRBJ2-1
TGTGCCAGCATTCCCCGAACCGGTAACACTGAAGCTTTCTTT	CASIPRTGNTEAFF	many	NA	TRBV12-3/TRBV12-4	TRBJ1-1
TGTGCCAGCAGCTTAGGGGGACAGGGGTTGGGCAATCAGCCCCAGCATTTT	CASSLGGQGLGNQPQHF	many	TRBD1	TRBV7-2	TRBJ1-5
TGTGCCAGCAGTAGGGTAGCCGTCGGGGAGCTGTTTTTT	CASSRVAVGELFF	NA	NA	TRBV2	TRBJ2-2
TGCGCCAGCAGCATCCTACCGACGGGACAGGGAACCTACGAGCAGTACTTC	CASSILPTGQGTYEQYF	NA	TRBD1	TRBV5-1	TRBJ2-7
TGTGCCAGCAGCTTGGTGGGGACCTACAATGAGCAGTTCTTC	CASSLVGTYNEQFF	NA	NA	TRBV5-4	TRBJ2-1
TGTGCCAGCAGTGATGGCCCCGGGACCTACGAGCAGTACTTC	CASSDGPGTYEQYF	few	NA	TRBV2	TRBJ2-7
TGTGCCAGCAGCCCCCAGTTGGCGAGCACAGATACGCAGTATTTT	CASSPQLASTDTQYF	NA	NA	TRBV11-2	TRBJ2-3
TGTGCCAGCAGCTTCTTCCAGTGGACTGAAGCTTTCTTT	CASSFFQWTEAFF	few	NA	TRBV7-2	TRBJ1-1
TGTGCCAGCAGCCGCGCGGTTGATACTGGAAACACCATATATTTT	CASSRAVDTGNTIYF	NA	NA	TRBV14	TRBJ1-3
TGTGCCAGCAGCCTGACCTCTAACTATGGCTACACCTTC	CASSLTSNYGYTF	few	NA	TRBV7-2	TRBJ1-2
TGTGCCAGCAGTGAACGGCAGGGAGGCTATGGCTACACCTTC	CASSERQGGYGYTF	once	NA	TRBV2	TRBJ1-2
TGTGCCAGCAGCCAGTCCCCCCGGGACACCTACGAGCAGTACTTC	CASSQSPRDTYEQYF	few	NA	TRBV7-2	TRBJ2-7
TGTGCCATCAGTGAAGGGACAGGCAACACTGAAGCTTTCTTT	CAISEGTGNTEAFF	NA	TRBD1	TRBV10-3	TRBJ1-1
TGCAGTGCTCCGATAGCGGGAGAGATTTACAATGAGCAGTTCTTC	CSAPIAGEIYNEQFF	NA	TRBD2	TRBV20-1	TRBJ2-1
TGTGCCAGTTCAACACCGAGGGGGATCACAGATACGCAGTATTTT	CASSTPRGITDTQYF	once	NA	TRBV19	TRBJ2-3
TGCAGTGCTAGTCTTGAGGATACGCAGTATTTT	CSASLEDTQYF	once	NA	TRBV20-1	TRBJ2-3
TGTGCCAGCAGTCCAAAAACTAGCGGGGGGGACAATGAGCAGTTCTTC	CASSPKTSGGDNEQFF	NA	TRBD2	TRBV6-1	TRBJ2-1
TGTGCCAGCAGGGGGACAGTCTCTGGATACACCATATATTTT	CASRGTVSGYTIYF	NA	TRBD1	TRBV27	TRBJ1-3
TGTGCCAGCAGCTTTCGCGGGGGAGGGGGGAGGGCCGGGAATGAGCAGTTCTTC	CASSFRGGGGRAGNEQFF	few	NA	TRBV7-6	TRBJ2-1
TGTGCCAGCAGTTACTACGGGCAGAATCAGCCCCAGCATTTT	CASSYYGQNQPQHF	many	NA	TRBV7-2	TRBJ1-5
TGTGCCAGCAGCGCAAGCGGGGCGGCGGGAAAGTTCTTC	CASSASGAAGKFF	NA	TRBD2	TRBV7-6	TRBJ2-1
TGTGCCAGCGGGGTGACGCCGGACACCGGGGAGCTGTTTTTT	CASGVTPDTGELFF	NA	NA	TRBV6-1	TRBJ2-2
TGTGCCAGCAGTTCGAACGACAGGGACCCCACAGATACGCAGTATTTT	CASSSNDRDPTDTQYF	NA	TRBD1	TRBV12-3/TRBV12-4	TRBJ2-3
TGTGCCAGCAGCTTAGAGCCGGGTTGGAATCAGCCCCAGCATTTT	CASSLEPGWNQPQHF	many	NA	TRBV7-2	TRBJ1-5
TGTGCCAGCTTACAGGGGGGCTTGAACACTGAAGCTTTCTTT	CASLQGGLNTEAFF	few	TRBD1	TRBV6-1	TRBJ1-1
TGTGCCAGCAGACGCCGGGGTGACACTGAAGCTTTCTTT	CASRRRGDTEAFF	many	NA	TRBV7-2	TRBJ1-1
TGCAGTGCTAGGCCCGGCTCCGCCCTTCGAGGCACGCAGTATTTT	CSARPGSALRGTQYF	NA	NA	TRBV20-1	TRBJ2-3
TGTGCCAGCAGCGCCCGTCGGATCGAGCCCCAGTTCTTC	CASSARRIEPQFF	NA	NA	TRBV7-2	TRBJ2-1
TGTGCCAGCAGCTTAAGCCCCGAGGGCCCGGGTGGCTACGAGCAGTACTTC	CASSLSPEGPGGYEQYF	NA	NA	TRBV7-2	TRBJ2-7
TGTGCCAGCAGCTTAGGGCGCAAGGGGCACACTGAAGCTTTCTTT	CASSLGRKGHTEAFF	NA	NA	TRBV7-4	TRBJ1-1
TGTGCCAGTAGTATCCGGCAGGGACGCGAGCAGTACTTC	CASSIRQGREQYF	NA	NA	TRBV19	TRBJ2-7
TGCAGTGCTAGAGATGTGGGATCGGAGACCCAGTACTTC	CSARDVGSETQYF	NA	NA	TRBV20-1	TRBJ2-5
TGTGCCAGCAGTTACCGTCCCGGGACAGGGGTTGCCTACAATGAGCAGTTCTTC	CASSYRPGTGVAYNEQFF	NA	TRBD1	TRBV6-2/TRBV6-3	TRBJ2-1